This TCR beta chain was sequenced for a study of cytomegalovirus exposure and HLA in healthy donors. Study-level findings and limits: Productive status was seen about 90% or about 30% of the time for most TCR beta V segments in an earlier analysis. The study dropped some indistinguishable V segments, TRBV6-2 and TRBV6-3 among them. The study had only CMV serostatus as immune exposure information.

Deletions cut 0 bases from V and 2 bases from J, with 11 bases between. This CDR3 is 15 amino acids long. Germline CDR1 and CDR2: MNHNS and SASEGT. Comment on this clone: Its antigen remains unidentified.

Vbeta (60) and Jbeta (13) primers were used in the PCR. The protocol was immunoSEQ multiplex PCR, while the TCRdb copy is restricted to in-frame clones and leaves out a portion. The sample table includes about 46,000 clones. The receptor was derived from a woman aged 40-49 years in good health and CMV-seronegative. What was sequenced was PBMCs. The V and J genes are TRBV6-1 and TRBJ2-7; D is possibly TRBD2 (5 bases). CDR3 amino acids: CASSEAVSGTYEQYF. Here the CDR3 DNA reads TGTGCCAGCAGTGAAGCGGTTTCCGGGACCTACGAGCAGTACTTC.